This T cell receptor beta chain was captured in a study of T cells after posttransplantation cyclophosphamide. The method was immunoSEQ multiplex PCR; TCRdb's version includes in-frame clones alone and lacks a portion of them. The sample lists approximately 24,000 clones, none appearing once, the ten largest making up 1.5%. The ends lost 2 bases at V and 4 bases at J; junction bases unmatched: 10. In germline, CDR1 is MDHEN, CDR2 SYDVKM. The CDR3 runs 17 residues. The sample holds many counts of this clone. This receptor was taken from a middle-aged man in good health, CMV-negative, and a related stem cell transplant donor. Material for sequencing was PBMCs. The rearrangement uses TRBV28 and TRBJ1-4; 7 positions agree with TRBD1. CDR3: CASSLGRRQGGNEKLFF. In nucleotides, the CDR3 is TGTGCCAGCAGTTTAGGGCGGAGACAGGGAGGTAATGAAAAACTGTTTTTT. The variable domain in full, with the rest retrieved from reference TRBV28 and TRBJ1-4, is DVKVTQSSRYLVKRTGEKVFLECVQDMDHENMFWYRQDPGLGLRLIYFSYDVKMKEKGDIPEGYSVSREKKERFSLILESASTNQTSMYLCASSLGRRQGGNEKLFFGSGTQLSVL.